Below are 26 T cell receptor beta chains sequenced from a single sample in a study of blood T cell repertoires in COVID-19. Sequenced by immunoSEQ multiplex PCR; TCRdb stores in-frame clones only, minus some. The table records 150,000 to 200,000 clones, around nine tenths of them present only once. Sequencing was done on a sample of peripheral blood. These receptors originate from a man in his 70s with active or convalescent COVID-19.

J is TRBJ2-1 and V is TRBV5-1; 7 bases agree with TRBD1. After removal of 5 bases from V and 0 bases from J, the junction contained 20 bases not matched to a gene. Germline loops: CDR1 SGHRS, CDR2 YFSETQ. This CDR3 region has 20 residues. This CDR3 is CASRLGGLYSSESSYNEQFF. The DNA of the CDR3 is TGCGCCAGCAGACTAGGGGGCTTGTATTCGTCTGAGAGCTCCTACAATGAGCAGTTCTTC.

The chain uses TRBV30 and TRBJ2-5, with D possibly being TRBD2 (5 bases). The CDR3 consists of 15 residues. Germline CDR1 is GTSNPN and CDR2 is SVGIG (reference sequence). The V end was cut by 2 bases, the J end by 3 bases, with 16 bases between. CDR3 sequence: CAWSRGLAEKETQYF. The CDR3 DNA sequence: TGTGCCTGGAGTCGAGGGTTGGCAGAGAAAGAGACCCAGTACTTC.

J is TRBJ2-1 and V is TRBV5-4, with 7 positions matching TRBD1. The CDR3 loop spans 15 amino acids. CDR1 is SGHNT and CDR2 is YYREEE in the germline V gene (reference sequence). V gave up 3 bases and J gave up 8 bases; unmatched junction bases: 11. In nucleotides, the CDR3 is TGTGCCAGCAGCTCAATTCCATTACAGGGGTATGAGCAGTTCTTC. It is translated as CASSSIPLQGYEQFF.

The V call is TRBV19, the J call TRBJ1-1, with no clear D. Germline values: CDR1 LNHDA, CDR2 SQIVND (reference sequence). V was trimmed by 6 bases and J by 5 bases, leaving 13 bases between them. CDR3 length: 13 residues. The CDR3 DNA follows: TGTGCCAGTAGGGTCCCCGGGGTTACTGAAGCTTTCTTT. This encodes CASRVPGVTEAFF.

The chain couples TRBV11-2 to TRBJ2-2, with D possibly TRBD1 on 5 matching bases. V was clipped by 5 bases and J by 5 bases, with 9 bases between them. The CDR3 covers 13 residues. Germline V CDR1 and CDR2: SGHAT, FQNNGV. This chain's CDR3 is CASSLRVTGELFF. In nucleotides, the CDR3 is TGTGCCAGCAGCCTCAGGGTTACCGGGGAGCTGTTTTTT.

CDR3 residues: CASLQTGLSREKLFF. The CDR3 DNA is TGTGCCAGCCTCCAAACCGGCCTCTCGCGGGAAAAACTGTTTTTT. The chain carries TRBV2 and TRBJ1-4; D unclear. Trimming cost V 8 bases and J 8 bases, with 21 bases left between them. From germline, CDR1 is SNHLY and CDR2 FYNNEI. The CDR3 consists of 15 residues.

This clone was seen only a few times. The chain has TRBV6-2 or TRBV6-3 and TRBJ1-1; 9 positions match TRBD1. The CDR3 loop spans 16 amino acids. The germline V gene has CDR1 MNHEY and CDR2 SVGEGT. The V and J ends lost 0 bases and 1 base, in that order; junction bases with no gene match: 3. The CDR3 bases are TGTGCCAGCAGTTACTCGGACAGGGGTTGGAACACTGAAGCTTTCTTT. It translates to CASSYSDRGWNTEAFF.

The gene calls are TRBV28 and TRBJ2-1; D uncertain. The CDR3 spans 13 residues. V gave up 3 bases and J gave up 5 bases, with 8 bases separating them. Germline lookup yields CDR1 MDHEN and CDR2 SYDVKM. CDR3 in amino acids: CASSFFLNNEQFF. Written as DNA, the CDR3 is TGTGCCAGCAGTTTCTTCCTTAACAATGAGCAGTTCTTC.

CDR3 in amino acids: CASSELGGYNQPQHF. CDR3 bases: TGTGCCAGCAGTGAATTGGGGGGTTACAATCAGCCCCAGCATTTT. The rearrangement uses TRBV2 and TRBJ1-5; D is perhaps TRBD1 (5 bases). Looked up from germline, CDR1 is SNHLY and CDR2 is FYNNEI. With 2 bases removed from V and 3 bases from J, the gap between germline ends came to 11 bases. The CDR3 is made up of 15 amino acids.

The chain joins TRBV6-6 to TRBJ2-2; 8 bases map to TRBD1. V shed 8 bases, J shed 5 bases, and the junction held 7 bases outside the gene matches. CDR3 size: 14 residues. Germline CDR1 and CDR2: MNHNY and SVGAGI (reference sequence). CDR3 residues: CASFDRGTTGELFF. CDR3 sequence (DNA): TGTGCCAGCTTTGACAGGGGCACAACCGGGGAGCTGTTTTTT.

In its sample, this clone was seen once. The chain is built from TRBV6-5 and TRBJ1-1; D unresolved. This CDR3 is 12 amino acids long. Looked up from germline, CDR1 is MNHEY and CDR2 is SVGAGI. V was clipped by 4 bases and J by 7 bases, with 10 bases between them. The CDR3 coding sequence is TGTGCCAGCAGTTCTCCCACGGGTGAAGCTTTCTTT. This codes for CASSSPTGEAFF.

This CDR3 reads CASSLGTDSAQHF. The CDR3 nucleotides read TGTGCCAGCAGCTTAGGTACCGACAGTGCCCAGCATTTT. The genes are TRBV11-2 and TRBJ1-5; weak D call: TRBD1 (5 bases). V gave up 1 base and J gave up 11 bases, with 12 bases separating them. Germline V gives CDR1 SGHAT, CDR2 FQNNGV. CDR3 length: 13 residues.

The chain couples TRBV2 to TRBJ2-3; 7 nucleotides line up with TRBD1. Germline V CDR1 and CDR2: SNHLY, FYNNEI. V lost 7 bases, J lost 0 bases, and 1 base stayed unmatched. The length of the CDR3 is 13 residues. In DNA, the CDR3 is TGTGCCAGCAAGGGACAGAGCACAGATACGCAGTATTTT. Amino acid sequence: CASKGQSTDTQYF.

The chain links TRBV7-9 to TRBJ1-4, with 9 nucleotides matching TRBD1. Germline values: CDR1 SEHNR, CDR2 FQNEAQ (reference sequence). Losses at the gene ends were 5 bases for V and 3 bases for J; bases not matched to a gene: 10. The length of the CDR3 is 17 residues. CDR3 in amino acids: CASSQPGTGSPNEKLFF. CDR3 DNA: TGTGCCAGCAGCCAACCCGGGACAGGGTCGCCTAATGAAAAACTGTTTTTT.

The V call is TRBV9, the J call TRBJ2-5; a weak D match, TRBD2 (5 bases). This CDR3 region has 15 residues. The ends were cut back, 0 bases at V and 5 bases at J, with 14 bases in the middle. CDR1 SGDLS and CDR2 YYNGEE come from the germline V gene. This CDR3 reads CASSVDASTYETQYF. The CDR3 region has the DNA TGTGCCAGCAGCGTAGATGCTAGCACATACGAGACCCAGTACTTC.

CDR3 sequence: CASSATAGSGGDTQYF. For the CDR3, the DNA is TGTGCCAGCAGCGCAACCGCAGGGTCCGGGGGTGATACGCAGTATTTT. The rearrangement links TRBV7-2 to TRBJ2-3; D possibly corresponds to TRBD2 (6 bases). Trimming left V 5 bases short and J 6 bases short, with 21 bases between. The V gene's germline CDR1 is SGHTA and CDR2 FQGNSA. The CDR3 runs 16 residues.

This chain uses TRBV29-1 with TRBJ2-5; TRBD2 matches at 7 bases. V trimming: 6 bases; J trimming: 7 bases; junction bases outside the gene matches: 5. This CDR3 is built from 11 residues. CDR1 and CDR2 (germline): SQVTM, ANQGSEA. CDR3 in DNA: TGCAGCGTCCGCACGGGGGGGACCCAGTACTTC. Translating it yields CSVRTGGTQYF.

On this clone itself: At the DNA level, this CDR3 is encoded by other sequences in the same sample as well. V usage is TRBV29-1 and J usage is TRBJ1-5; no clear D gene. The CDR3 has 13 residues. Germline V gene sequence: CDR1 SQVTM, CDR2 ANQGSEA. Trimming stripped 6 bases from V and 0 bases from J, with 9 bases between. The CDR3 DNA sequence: TGCAGCGTGGCAGAAAATAGCAATCAGCCCCAGCATTTT. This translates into CSVAENSNQPQHF.

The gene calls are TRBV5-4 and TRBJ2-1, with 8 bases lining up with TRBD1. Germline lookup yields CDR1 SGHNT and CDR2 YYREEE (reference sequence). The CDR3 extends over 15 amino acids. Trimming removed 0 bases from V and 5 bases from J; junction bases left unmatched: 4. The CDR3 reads CASSLGQGSHNEQFF. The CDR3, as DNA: TGTGCCAGCAGCTTGGGACAGGGGAGCCACAATGAGCAGTTCTTC. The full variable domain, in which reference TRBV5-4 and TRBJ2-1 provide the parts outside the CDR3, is ETGVTQSPTHLIKTRGQQVTLRCSSQSGHNTVSWYQQALGQGPQFIFQYYREEENGRGNFPPRFSGLQFPNYSSELNVNALELDDSALYLCASSLGQGSHNEQFFGPGTRLTVL.

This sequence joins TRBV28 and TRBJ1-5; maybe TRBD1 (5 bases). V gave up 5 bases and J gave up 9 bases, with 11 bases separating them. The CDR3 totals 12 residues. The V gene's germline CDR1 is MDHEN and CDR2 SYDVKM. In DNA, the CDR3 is TGTGCCAGCAGTACACGACAGCTGCCCCAGCATTTT. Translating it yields CASSTRQLPQHF.

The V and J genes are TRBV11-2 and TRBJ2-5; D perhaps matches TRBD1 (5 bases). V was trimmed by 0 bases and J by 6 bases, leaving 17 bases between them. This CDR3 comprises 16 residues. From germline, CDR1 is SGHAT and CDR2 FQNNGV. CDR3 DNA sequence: TGTGCCAGCAGCTTAGATCAAGGGGCCCGGGTCCAGACCCAGTACTTC. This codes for CASSLDQGARVQTQYF. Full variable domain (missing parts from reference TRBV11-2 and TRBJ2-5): EAGVAQSPRYKIIEKRQSVAFWCNPISGHATLYWYQQILGQGPKLLIQFQNNGVVDDSQLPKDRFSAERLKGVDSTLKIQPAKLEDSAVYLCASSLDQGARVQTQYFGPGTRLLVL.

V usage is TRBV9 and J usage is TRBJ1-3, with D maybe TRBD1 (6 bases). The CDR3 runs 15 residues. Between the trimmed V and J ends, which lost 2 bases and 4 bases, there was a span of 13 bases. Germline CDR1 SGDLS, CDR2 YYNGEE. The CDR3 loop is CASSVTGQRGNTIYF. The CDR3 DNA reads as TGTGCCAGCAGCGTTACAGGGCAACGCGGAAACACCATATATTTT.

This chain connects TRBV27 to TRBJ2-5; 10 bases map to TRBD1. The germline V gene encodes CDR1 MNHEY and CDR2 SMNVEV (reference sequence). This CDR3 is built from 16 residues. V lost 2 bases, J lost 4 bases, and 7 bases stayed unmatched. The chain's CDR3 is CASSLGVTGGVETQYF. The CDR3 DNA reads TGTGCCAGCAGTTTAGGGGTGACAGGGGGCGTAGAGACCCAGTACTTC.

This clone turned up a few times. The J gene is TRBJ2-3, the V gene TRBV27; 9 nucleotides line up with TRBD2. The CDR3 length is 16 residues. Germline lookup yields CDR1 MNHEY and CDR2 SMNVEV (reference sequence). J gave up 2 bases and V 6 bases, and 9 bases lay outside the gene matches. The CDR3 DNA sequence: TGTGCCAGCAGCCACCCTAGCGGGGTATTCACAGATACGCAGTATTTT. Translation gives CASSHPSGVFTDTQYF.

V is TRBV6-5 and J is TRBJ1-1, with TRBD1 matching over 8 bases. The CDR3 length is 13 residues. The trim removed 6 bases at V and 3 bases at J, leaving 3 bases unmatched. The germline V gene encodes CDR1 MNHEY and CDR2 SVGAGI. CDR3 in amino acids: CASRLQGDTEAFF. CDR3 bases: TGTGCCAGCAGACTACAGGGGGACACTGAAGCTTTCTTT.

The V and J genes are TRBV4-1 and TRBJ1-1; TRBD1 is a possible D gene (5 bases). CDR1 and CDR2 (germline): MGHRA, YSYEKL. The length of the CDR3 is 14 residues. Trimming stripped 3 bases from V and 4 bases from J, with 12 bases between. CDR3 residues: CASSQGPLVTEAFF. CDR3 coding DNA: TGCGCCAGCAGCCAGGGGCCGCTGGTCACTGAAGCTTTCTTT.